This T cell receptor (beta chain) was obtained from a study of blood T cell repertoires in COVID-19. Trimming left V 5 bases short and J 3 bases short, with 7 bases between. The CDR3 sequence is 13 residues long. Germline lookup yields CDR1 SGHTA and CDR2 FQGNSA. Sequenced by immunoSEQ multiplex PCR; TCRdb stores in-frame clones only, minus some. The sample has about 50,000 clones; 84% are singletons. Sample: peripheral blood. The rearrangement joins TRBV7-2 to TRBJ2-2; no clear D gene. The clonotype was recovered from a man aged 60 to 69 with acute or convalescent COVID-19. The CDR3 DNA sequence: TGTGCCAGCAGCCCTGTCTACACCGGGGAGCTGTTTTTT. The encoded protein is CASSPVYTGELFF.